Below are 15 T cell receptor beta chains sequenced from a single sample in a study of T cell repertoires in cytomegalovirus infection. No antigen has been identified for these receptors. TCRdb fed the reads into MiXCR, producing one record per CDR3 protein. The repertoire has fewer than 1,000,000 distinct CDR3 sequences, about 33% of them found once; the top ten carry 10% to 15%. Sequencing used cultured CD8+ T cells from PBMCs, obtained from culture after CMV antigen stimulation. These receptors originate from a human donor in good health (CMV status not recorded). Some clones in this sample may be carry-over from other donors' samples.

The chain combines TRBV5-1 with TRBJ1-2; 8 bases are a match to TRBD1. The V segment lost 3 bases and the J segment 8 bases; nucleotides outside the gene matches: 3. This CDR3 has 12 residues. The germline V gene encodes CDR1 SGHRS and CDR2 YFSETQ. The CDR3 DNA reads as TGCGCCAGCAGCTATGGACAGGGCGGCTACACCTTC. The encoded protein is CASSYGQGGYTF. Together with reference TRBV5-1 and TRBJ1-2, the CDR3 gives the full variable domain: KAGVTQTPRYLIKTRGQQVTLSCSPISGHRSVSWYQQTPGQGLQFLFEYFSETQRNKGNFPGRFSGRQFSNSRSEMNVSTLELGDSALYLCASSYGQGGYTFGSGTRLTVV.

This clonotype was counted only a few times. This rearrangement joins TRBV7-9 to TRBJ1-1; 7 bases map to TRBD1. The CDR3 loop spans 14 amino acids. Germline V lookup: CDR1 SEHNR, CDR2 FQNEAQ (reference sequence). Trimming removed 8 bases from V and 2 bases from J; junction bases left unmatched: 8. The CDR3 nucleotides are TGTGCCAGCGTACCACAGGGGCGTAACACTGAAGCTTTCTTT. Translated: CASVPQGRNTEAFF.

This clonotype showed up just a few times. This chain connects TRBV7-9 to TRBJ1-2, with 10 nucleotides matching TRBD1. The CDR3 totals 18 residues. V gave up 5 bases and J gave up 0 bases; unmatched junction bases: 12. Germline CDR1 and CDR2: SEHNR and FQNEAQ (reference sequence). CDR3 nucleotides: TGTGCCAGCAGCCCGAGGGACAGGGGCGAGTTAGCTAACTATGGCTACACCTTC. Its protein product is CASSPRDRGELANYGYTF.

The V and J genes are TRBV6-5 and TRBJ1-4; D is unclear. The CDR3 is 15 residues long. The germline V and J ends were trimmed by 2 bases and 5 bases, with 12 bases remaining between them. Germline lookup yields CDR1 MNHEY and CDR2 SVGAGI. CDR3 loop: CASSYSLGENEKLFF. CDR3 in DNA: TGTGCCAGCAGTTACAGTCTCGGGGAAAATGAAAAACTGTTTTTT.

This chain connects TRBV7-8 to TRBJ1-2; D is perhaps TRBD1 (5 bases). CDR1 is SGHVS and CDR2 is FQNEAQ in the germline V gene. V lost 3 bases to trimming and J lost 5 bases, with 19 bases between them. This CDR3 region has 16 residues. The CDR3 coding sequence is TGTGCCAGCAGCTTTAGGGGCCAAGCGCCGGATTATGGCTACACCTTC. Its translation is CASSFRGQAPDYGYTF.

The V call is TRBV6-5, the J call TRBJ2-3; no clear D gene. The germline V gene encodes CDR1 MNHEY and CDR2 SVGAGI. The CDR3 covers 14 residues. Trimming stripped 0 bases from V and 6 bases from J, with 10 bases between. This chain's CDR3 is CASSYSATLDTQYF. The CDR3 bases are TGTGCCAGCAGTTACTCAGCCACGTTGGATACGCAGTATTTT.

Concerning this clonotype itself: This CDR3 fails to terminate in the conserved phenylalanine or tryptophan, so it likely reflects a read error. For the CDR3, the DNA is TGTGCCAGCAGTGTACTAGCGGGGGGGGACAATGAGCAGTTCTCC. This translates into CASSVLAGGDNEQFS. The chain employs TRBV6-5 and TRBJ2-1; 13 nucleotides align to TRBD2. Germline lookup yields CDR1 MNHEY and CDR2 SVGAGI. V was pared by 5 bases and J by 5 bases, with 3 bases of the junction left unmatched. This CDR3 is 15 amino acids long.

This clonotype was observed a handful of times. This chain links TRBV4-3 with TRBJ2-1; possibly TRBD1 for D (6 bases). The ends were cut back, 3 bases at V and 1 base at J, with 16 bases in the middle. Germline CDR1 is LGHNA and CDR2 is YSLEER. There are 17 residues in the CDR3. DNA of the CDR3: TGCGCCAGCAGCCAGGACCGACAGGACACTTCCTACAATGAGCAGTTCTTC. Its translation is CASSQDRQDTSYNEQFF.

This clonotype was seen more than once but under ten times. This chain links TRBV6-5 with TRBJ1-1; D is ambiguous. V was trimmed by 0 bases and J by 2 bases, leaving 7 bases between them. The V gene's germline CDR1 is MNHEY and CDR2 SVGAGI. The CDR3 totals 14 residues. In DNA, the CDR3 is TGTGCCAGCAGTTACTCTTGGGTCAACACTGAAGCTTTCTTT. Translation gives CASSYSWVNTEAFF.

Turning to this clonotype: A much larger clone lies a single base off, so this may be a read error. The V gene is TRBV7-8, the J gene TRBJ2-1; D gene ambiguous. Looked up from germline, CDR1 is SGHVS and CDR2 is FQNEAQ. The CDR3 has 13 residues. The CDR3 DNA is TGTGTCAGCAGCACCCAGAGATACAATGAGCAGTTCTTC. Translating it yields CVSSTQRYNEQFF.

In DNA form, the CDR3 reads TGTGCCAGCAGCTTTTTCCGGGACAAAAGGACTTATGGCTACACCTTC. Encoded protein: CASSFFRDKRTYGYTF. The chain has TRBV5-4 and TRBJ1-2; TRBD1 is a possible D gene (6 bases). V was trimmed by 2 bases and J by 5 bases, leaving 19 bases between them. Germline assignment: CDR1 SGHNT and CDR2 YYREEE (reference sequence). The CDR3 has 16 amino acids.

Only a few counts were recorded for this clonotype. The chain employs TRBV6-2 or TRBV6-3 and TRBJ2-3; 8 bases line up with TRBD1. The CDR3 has 15 amino acids. Germline CDR1 and CDR2: MNHEY and SVGEGT. V lost 2 bases and J lost 5; bases outside the gene matches: 6. CDR3 nucleotide sequence: TGTGCCAGCAGTTACGCGGACAGGGTTGGAGATACGCAGTATTTT. Translated, it gives CASSYADRVGDTQYF.

The V gene is TRBV12-3 or TRBV12-4, the J gene TRBJ2-1, with D perhaps matching TRBD2 (5 bases). Trimming took off 1 base at V and 9 bases at J, with 10 bases between the two ends. This CDR3 region has 13 residues. The chain's CDR3 is CASSLGRGAEQFF. The DNA for the CDR3 is TGTGCCAGCAGTTTAGGACGGGGAGCTGAGCAGTTCTTC.

On this clonotype itself: A much larger clone lies a single base off, so this may be a read error. This chain connects TRBV6-8 to TRBJ2-7, with no clear D. CDR3 size: 13 residues. Germline CDR1 and CDR2: MNHGY and SAAAGT. Here the CDR3 DNA reads TGTGCCAACAGTTACAGTCCCCACTACGAGCAGTACGTC. Residues: CANSYSPHYEQYV.

This chain joins TRBV28 and TRBJ2-2; 7 positions agree with TRBD1. The ends lost 5 bases at V and 6 bases at J; junction bases unmatched: 6. CDR3 length: 14 residues. Germline V gives CDR1 MDHEN, CDR2 SYDVKM. CDR3 sequence reads: CASSLTGVAGELFF. In DNA, the CDR3 is TGTGCCAGCAGTCTCACAGGGGTAGCCGGGGAGCTGTTTTTT.